The 13 T cell receptor beta chains presented below share a single source sample, sequenced in a study of shared clonotypes between healthy human individuals. Sequencing was performed with immunoSEQ multiplex PCR; in TCRdb, only in-frame clones are kept and a portion is missing. The sample includes 2 million to 2.5 million clones, approximately 96% of them seen just once. The sample taken for sequencing was naive CD4+ T cells sorted from blood. Subset described: CD45RA+ positively selected. These receptors came from a man between 18 and 35 years old in good health.

The chain joins TRBV7-9 to TRBJ2-1, with no clear D. Germline V CDR1 and CDR2: SEHNR, FQNEAQ (reference sequence). The CDR3 spans 15 residues. The ends were cut back, 5 bases at V and 5 bases at J, with 16 bases in the middle. The chain's CDR3 is CASSPRSLNNNEQFF. In DNA form, the CDR3 reads TGTGCCAGCAGCCCCCGGAGCCTAAACAACAATGAGCAGTTCTTC.

The chain employs TRBV9 and TRBJ1-4, with TRBD1 as a possible D gene (5 bases). Germline loops: CDR1 SGDLS, CDR2 YYNGEE. The CDR3 runs 16 residues. Trimming took off 4 bases at V and 7 bases at J, with 20 bases between the two ends. The CDR3 nucleotides are TGTGCCAGCAGCTCGGGAGGAGAGGGGATCAGTGAAAAACTGTTTTTT. Protein: CASSSGGEGISEKLFF.

The V call is TRBV7-2, the J call TRBJ2-1; 13 positions agree with TRBD2. The V segment lost 6 bases and the J segment 10 bases; nucleotides outside the gene matches: 15. This CDR3 has 17 residues. CDR1 is SGHTA, CDR2 FQGNSA, per germline. CDR3 protein: CASRLGTSGTYLGEQFF. The CDR3 coding sequence is TGTGCCAGCAGGTTGGGGACTAGCGGGACCTACCTAGGAGAGCAGTTCTTC.

The chain is built from TRBV2 and TRBJ2-7; a weak D match, TRBD1 (7 bases). The CDR3 is 13 residues long. Germline-derived CDR1 and CDR2 are SNHLY and FYNNEI. V dropped 6 bases and J dropped 5 bases, with 14 bases sitting between them. The chain's CDR3 is CASSQSGGHEQYF. In DNA, the CDR3 is TGTGCCAGCAGCCAATCAGGGGGGCACGAGCAGTACTTC.

The chain joins TRBV11-2 to TRBJ1-1; D is perhaps TRBD1 (5 bases). The CDR3 runs 13 residues. With 1 base removed from V and 8 bases from J, the gap between germline ends came to 11 bases. Per the germline V gene, CDR1 is SGHAT and CDR2 is FQNNGV. CDR3 in amino acids: CASSLAPNREAFF. CDR3 DNA: TGTGCCAGCAGCTTAGCCCCAAACAGGGAAGCTTTCTTT.

V and J are TRBV11-2 and TRBJ2-7; 7 nucleotides match TRBD2. The germline gives CDR1 SGHAT, CDR2 FQNNGV. The length of the CDR3 is 15 residues. Unmatched junction bases numbered 7, after V lost 5 bases and J lost 0 bases. The chain's CDR3 is CASSTGGPPSYEQYF. The CDR3 DNA is TGTGCCAGCAGCACGGGAGGCCCTCCCTCCTACGAGCAGTACTTC.

The chain employs TRBV11-2 and TRBJ2-7; 7 bases are a match to TRBD1. The germline gives CDR1 SGHAT, CDR2 FQNNGV. The CDR3 consists of 15 residues. J was trimmed by 0 bases and V by 4 bases; bases with no gene match: 6. The CDR3 nucleotides are TGTGCCAGCAGCTGGGACAGCATCAGCTCCTACGAGCAGTACTTC. Translated: CASSWDSISSYEQYF.

V usage is TRBV5-4 and J usage is TRBJ1-6, with D unclear. The germline CDR1 and CDR2 sequences are SGHNT and YYREEE (reference sequence). With 0 bases removed from V and 7 bases from J, the gap between germline ends came to 17 bases. This CDR3 spans 17 amino acids. The CDR3 sequence: CASSLGKQPPGNSPLHF. CDR3 DNA: TGTGCCAGCAGCTTGGGAAAACAGCCGCCGGGGAATTCACCCCTCCACTTT. Full variable domain (outside the CDR3, taken from reference TRBV5-4 and TRBJ1-6): ETGVTQSPTHLIKTRGQQVTLRCSSQSGHNTVSWYQQALGQGPQFIFQYYREEENGRGNFPPRFSGLQFPNYSSELNVNALELDDSALYLCASSLGKQPPGNSPLHFGNGTRLTVT.

The V and J genes are TRBV10-3 and TRBJ1-1; D remains unclear. This CDR3 has 12 amino acids. Germline CDR1 is ENHRY and CDR2 is SYGVKD. V lost 3 bases and J 4 bases, leaving 6 bases between the germline ends. DNA of the CDR3: TGTGCCATCAGTGATAGTGTCACTGAAGCTTTCTTT. This gives the protein CAISDSVTEAFF.

The rearrangement joins TRBV25-1 to TRBJ2-5, with 8 nucleotides matching TRBD1. Germline V gene sequence: CDR1 MGHDK, CDR2 SYGVNS. The CDR3 sequence is 15 residues long. The ends lost 7 bases at V and 0 bases at J; junction bases unmatched: 7. CDR3 nucleotide sequence: TGTGCCAGCACCTCGGGGGACAGGAACCAAGAGACCCAGTACTTC. It yields the protein CASTSGDRNQETQYF.

The chain employs TRBV7-2 and TRBJ1-2; 7 bases line up with TRBD1. The CDR3 length is 15 residues. Per the germline V gene, CDR1 is SGHTA and CDR2 is FQGNSA. V was clipped by 5 bases and J by 4 bases; unmatched bases: 10. The CDR3 region is CASSPRQGSGYGYTF. CDR3 coding DNA: TGTGCCAGCAGCCCAAGACAGGGTTCAGGCTATGGCTACACCTTC.

This sequence joins TRBV29-1 and TRBJ1-2, with a tentative D call TRBD1 (6 bases). Germline CDR1 SQVTM, CDR2 ANQGSEA. V was cut by 1 base and J by 5 bases, with 8 bases left in between. The CDR3 is 12 amino acids. The CDR3 DNA sequence: TGCAGCGTTGAAGGGACAGCTTATGGCTACACCTTC. It specifies CSVEGTAYGYTF.

This clone has only one observation. The V and J genes are TRBV5-1 and TRBJ1-2; TRBD1 matches at 7 bases. Germline V gene sequence: CDR1 SGHRS, CDR2 YFSETQ. The CDR3 has 18 residues. Trimming removed 3 bases from V and 2 bases from J; junction bases left unmatched: 16. The CDR3 DNA follows: TGCGCCAGCAGCTCCACAGGGGACTCCTCCCCGCAAAACTATGGCTACACCTTC. Its translation is CASSSTGDSSPQNYGYTF. Looking up the rest from reference TRBV5-1 and TRBJ1-2 gives the full variable domain: KAGVTQTPRYLIKTRGQQVTLSCSPISGHRSVSWYQQTPGQGLQFLFEYFSETQRNKGNFPGRFSGRQFSNSRSEMNVSTLELGDSALYLCASSSTGDSSPQNYGYTFGSGTRLTVV.